Following are 16 T cell receptor beta chains from one sample sequenced in a study of T cell responses to AZD1222 COVID-19 vaccine. The data were produced by immunoSEQ multiplex PCR, yet TCRdb's version contains in-frame clones alone and is incomplete. This table has fewer than 150,000 clones, about nine tenths appearing once. Sample: peripheral blood, taken on day 0 of AZD1222 vaccination. Source of these receptors: an adult in good health.

The V call is TRBV24-1, the J call TRBJ1-1, with D hard to call. The CDR3 is made up of 16 amino acids. V shed 3 bases and J shed 1 base, with 14 bases lying between them. The V gene's germline CDR1 is KGHDR and CDR2 SFDVKD. CDR3 DNA: TGTGCCACCAGTGATCCCTCGTACAGCCCGAACACTGAAGCTTTCTTT. It translates to CATSDPSYSPNTEAFF.

This chain joins TRBV30 and TRBJ2-3; D gene uncertain. Trimming pared 3 bases from V and 6 bases from J, leaving 13 bases between. Germline values: CDR1 GTSNPN, CDR2 SVGIG (reference sequence). The CDR3 is made up of 13 amino acids. The CDR3 sequence is CAWRALPTDTQYF. The CDR3 DNA reads as TGTGCCTGGAGAGCTTTGCCCACGGATACGCAGTATTTT.

This rearrangement joins TRBV28 to TRBJ2-7; D is uncertain. Deletions cut 3 bases from V and 5 bases from J, with 8 bases between. Germline assignment: CDR1 MDHEN and CDR2 SYDVKM. The CDR3 has 12 amino acids. CDR3 in amino acids: CASSLILNEQYF. CDR3 nucleotides: TGTGCCAGCAGTTTGATCCTTAACGAGCAGTACTTC.

This clone came up once. The chain employs TRBV15 and TRBJ1-3; 7 bases are a match to TRBD1. This CDR3 has 16 amino acids. Trimming took 3 bases from V and 2 from J; bases not matched to a gene: 7. The germline CDR1 and CDR2 sequences are LNHNV and YYDKDF (reference sequence). CDR3 region: CATSRPGTATGNTIYF. In DNA form, the CDR3 reads TGTGCCACCAGCAGGCCTGGGACAGCCACTGGAAACACCATATATTTT.

The chain recombines TRBV3-1 (or the pseudogene TRBV3-2) with TRBJ2-6; 9 positions agree with TRBD1. This CDR3 comprises 17 residues. From germline, CDR1 is LGHDT and CDR2 YNNKEL (reference sequence). V was clipped by 4 bases and J by 2 bases; unmatched bases: 6. The CDR3 region has the DNA TGTGCCAGCAGCCCCGCGGGGGACAGGGCTGGGGCCAACGTCCTGACTTTC. It is translated as CASSPAGDRAGANVLTF.

J is TRBJ1-2 and V is TRBV2, with TRBD1 matching 7 bases. Germline CDR1 is SNHLY and CDR2 is FYNNEI. Trimming at V came to 6 bases and at J to 8 bases, leaving 12 bases not matched to a gene. The CDR3 length is 14 residues. As DNA, the CDR3 is TGTGCCAGCAGCCAGGGACAGTCATTGGAGGGCTACACCTTC. This gives the protein CASSQGQSLEGYTF.

The V and J genes are TRBV6-5 and TRBJ2-6; D is perhaps TRBD1 (6 bases). The length of the CDR3 is 15 residues. Germline V CDR1 and CDR2: MNHEY, SVGAGI. Trimming stripped 7 bases from V and 5 bases from J, with 15 bases between. CDR3 nucleotides: TGTGCCAGCACTAGAGGACAGTCCTGGGCCAACGTCCTGACTTTC. This sequence encodes CASTRGQSWANVLTF.

The chain is built from TRBV5-1 and TRBJ1-1, with D tentatively TRBD1 (6 bases). This CDR3 region has 13 residues. Germline V CDR1 and CDR2: SGHRS, YFSETQ. The V end lost 6 bases, the J end lost 2 bases, and 11 bases lay between the germline ends. The CDR3 DNA follows: TGCGCCAGCACCGAACAGGGAAACACTGAAGCTTTCTTT. This gives the protein CASTEQGNTEAFF.

This chain uses TRBV4-1 with TRBJ1-4; possible D gene TRBD1, 6 bases. CDR1 is MGHRA, CDR2 YSYEKL, per germline. V lost 1 base and J 7 bases, leaving 13 bases between the germline ends. The CDR3 is 15 residues long. CDR3 amino acids: CASSQGQGLGEKLFF. In DNA form, the CDR3 reads TGCGCCAGCAGCCAAGGGCAGGGGCTGGGTGAAAAACTGTTTTTT.

CDR3 in amino acids: CASSYSGLAGGAGELFF. The CDR3 region has the DNA TGTGCCAGCAGCTATAGCGGGCTAGCGGGAGGGGCCGGGGAGCTGTTTTTT. This chain connects TRBV7-2 to TRBJ2-2; 12 positions agree with TRBD2. This CDR3 is 17 amino acids long. The germline gives CDR1 SGHTA, CDR2 FQGNSA. V lost 4 bases, J lost 6 bases, and 9 bases stayed unmatched. Filled out from reference TRBV7-2 and TRBJ2-2, the complete variable domain reads GAGVSQSPSNKVTEKGKDVELRCDPISGHTALYWYRQSLGQGLEFLIYFQGNSAPDKSGLPSDRFSAERTGGSVSTLTIQRTQQEDSAVYLCASSYSGLAGGAGELFFGEGSRLTVL.

The gene calls are TRBV19 and TRBJ2-1; 8 bases agree with TRBD2. V lost 5 bases to trimming and J lost 1 base; unmatched junction nucleotides: 4. CDR1 is LNHDA and CDR2 is SQIVND in the germline V gene (reference sequence). The CDR3 length is 15 residues. The DNA of the CDR3 is TGTGCCAGTAGTGTTAGCGGGGCATCCTACAATGAGCAGTTCTTC. Its translation is CASSVSGASYNEQFF.

The rearrangement links TRBV15 to TRBJ2-2; a possible D gene is TRBD1 (5 bases). This CDR3 has 14 residues. Germline CDR1 and CDR2: LNHNV and YYDKDF (reference sequence). Trimming stripped 0 bases from V and 4 bases from J, with 6 bases between. CDR3 DNA: TGTGCCACCAGCAGAGAAGGGGTCACCGGGGAGCTGTTTTTT. Protein product: CATSREGVTGELFF.

The chain links TRBV12-3 or TRBV12-4 to TRBJ1-1; possible D gene TRBD1, 6 bases. This CDR3 has 12 residues. Trimming pared 4 bases from V and 11 bases from J, leaving 14 bases between. CDR3 nucleotide sequence: TGTGCCAGCAGTTACGTACAGGGCGAGGCTTTCTTT. The encoded protein is CASSYVQGEAFF.

The chain uses TRBV3-1 (or the pseudogene TRBV3-2) and TRBJ2-1, with D perhaps matching TRBD2 (5 bases). V was shortened by 4 bases and J by 4 bases, with 8 bases between the two germline ends. The germline V gene has CDR1 LGHDT and CDR2 YNNKEL (reference sequence). This CDR3 spans 13 amino acids. The CDR3 region has the DNA TGTGCCAGCAGCCCCCGGGGTTACAATGAGCAGTTCTTC. Protein product: CASSPRGYNEQFF.

V and J are TRBV5-5 and TRBJ2-7, with D perhaps TRBD2 (5 bases). Germline CDR1 and CDR2: SGHKS and YYEKEE (reference sequence). V was shortened by 4 bases and J by 3 bases, with 8 bases between the two germline ends. The CDR3 extends over 12 amino acids. The CDR3 region has the DNA TGTGCCAGCAGCCCCCGGGGCTACGAGCAGTACTTC. This translates into CASSPRGYEQYF.

The rearrangement joins TRBV7-9 to TRBJ1-1; no clear D gene. The CDR3 runs 11 residues. Germline CDR1 SEHNR, CDR2 FQNEAQ (reference sequence). Trimming cost V 1 base and J 4 bases, with 1 base left between them. In DNA, the CDR3 is TGTGCCAGCAGCTTAGTCACTGAAGCTTTCTTT. Amino acids: CASSLVTEAFF.